This TCR beta chain is drawn from a study of cytomegalovirus exposure and HLA in healthy donors. Notes on the study in general: Among the CMV-associated chains, a few were confirmed in vitro as specific for CMV antigens. Most TCRs appeared rarely, but some public TCRs recurred in many donors.

Of note for this clone: The antigen is not known.

Using immunoSEQ multiplex PCR, the repertoire was profiled, and TCRdb retains in-frame clones only, with some absent. The profile shows about 43,000 clones, approximately 90% of them singletons. The trim removed 4 bases at V and 10 bases at J, leaving 17 bases unmatched. The germline V gene has CDR1 SEHNR and CDR2 FQNEAQ (reference sequence). This CDR3 spans 18 amino acids. The TCR comes from a man younger than 30 in good health and CMV-seronegative. The gene calls are TRBV7-9 and TRBJ2-1; 12 bases line up with TRBD1. Specimen: PBMCs. CDR3 amino acids: CASSSPGTGGSYTEEQFF. The CDR3 bases are TGTGCCAGCAGCTCTCCGGGGACAGGGGGCTCCTATACGGAGGAGCAGTTCTTC.